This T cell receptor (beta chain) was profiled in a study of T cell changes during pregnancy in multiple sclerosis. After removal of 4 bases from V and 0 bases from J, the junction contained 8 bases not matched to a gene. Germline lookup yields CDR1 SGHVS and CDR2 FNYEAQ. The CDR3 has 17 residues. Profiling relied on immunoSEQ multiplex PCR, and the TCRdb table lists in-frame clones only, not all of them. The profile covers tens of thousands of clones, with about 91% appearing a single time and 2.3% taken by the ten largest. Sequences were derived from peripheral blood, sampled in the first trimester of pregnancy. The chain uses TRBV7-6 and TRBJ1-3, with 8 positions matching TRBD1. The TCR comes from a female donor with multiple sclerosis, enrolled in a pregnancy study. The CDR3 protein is CASSYRPGQASGNTIYF. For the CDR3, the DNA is TGTGCCAGCAGCTATCGACCGGGACAGGCCTCTGGAAACACCATATATTTT.